The rows below give T cell receptor beta chains drawn from one sample of a study of T cells in Graves' hyperthyroidism and ophthalmopathy. A single record per CDR3 protein comes from TCRdb applying MiXCR to the multiplex PCR reads. The sample gives over 300,000 distinct CDR3 sequences, around 14% of which show up once; 11% is in the top ten. Sequencing was carried out using blood. The receptors derive from a woman aged 55-70 years with Graves' hyperthyroidism. CDR3s include the opening cysteine and the closing phenylalanine or tryptophan. The order of the fields is clone size, J gene, V gene, D gene, CDR3 protein, CDR3 DNA. A D gene is named only where the DNA matches it firmly. Clone size appears in some rows only: once, few, many, or a class for an expanded clone.

abundance: NA; j_gene: TRBJ2-3; v_gene: TRBV20-1; d_gene: NA; CDR3aa: CSAPPLRTDTQYF; CDR3nt: TGCAGTGCTCCCCCACTTCGCACAGATACGCAGTATTTT
abundance: many; j_gene: TRBJ2-2; v_gene: TRBV27; d_gene: NA; CDR3aa: CASSLTGNTGELFF; CDR3nt: TGTGCCAGCAGTTTAACAGGGAATACCGGGGAGCTGTTTTTT
abundance: many; j_gene: TRBJ2-1; v_gene: TRBV20-1; d_gene: TRBD2; CDR3aa: CSAAAPLAGGSNEQFF; CDR3nt: TGCAGTGCCGCCGCCCCTCTAGCGGGAGGGAGCAATGAGCAGTTCTTC
abundance: few; j_gene: TRBJ1-5; v_gene: TRBV5-5; d_gene: NA; CDR3aa: CASKTIGQPQHF; CDR3nt: TGTGCCAGCAAAACGATCGGCCAGCCCCAGCATTTT
abundance: NA; j_gene: TRBJ2-5; v_gene: TRBV11-3; d_gene: NA; CDR3aa: CASSLPWGQETQYF; CDR3nt: TGTGCCAGCAGCTTACCATGGGGGCAAGAGACCCAGTACTTC
abundance: few; j_gene: TRBJ2-3; v_gene: TRBV28; d_gene: NA; CDR3aa: CASTPGHTQYF; CDR3nt: TGTGCCAGCACCCCGGGGCATACGCAGTATTTT
abundance: many; j_gene: TRBJ2-7; v_gene: TRBV30; d_gene: TRBD1; CDR3aa: CAWSSPGQTNEQYF; CDR3nt: TGTGCCTGGAGTTCTCCGGGACAGACCAACGAGCAGTACTTC
abundance: many; j_gene: TRBJ2-7; v_gene: TRBV9; d_gene: TRBD2; CDR3aa: CASSAGGLAREQYF; CDR3nt: TGTGCCAGCAGCGCCGGGGGACTAGCCCGCGAGCAGTACTTC
abundance: many; j_gene: TRBJ2-2; v_gene: TRBV2; d_gene: TRBD1; CDR3aa: CASRWTGENTGELFF; CDR3nt: TGTGCCAGCCGATGGACAGGGGAAAACACCGGGGAGCTGTTTTTT
abundance: many; j_gene: TRBJ1-1; v_gene: TRBV7-9; d_gene: NA; CDR3aa: CASSQQGGTEAFF; CDR3nt: TGTGCCAGCAGCCAACAGGGCGGGACTGAAGCTTTCTTT
abundance: medium-sized; j_gene: TRBJ2-5; v_gene: TRBV6-1; d_gene: NA; CDR3aa: CASSDLAAGKETQYF; CDR3nt: TGTGCCAGCAGTGACCTAGCCGCGGGGAAAGAGACCCAGTACTTC